The text below deals with one T cell receptor beta chain. This clone occurred once. The clone's antigen remains unknown. No much larger clonotype is one base removed from it; base qualities were not supplied. Trimming at the junction amounts to 3 bases on V and 4 bases on J, and the germline ends lie 21 bases apart. From the cysteine through the phenylalanine, the CDR3 covers 17 amino acids. Only the CDR3 DNA stays, 51 bases, in frame from base 1. The germline V gene provides CDR1 SGHTA and CDR2 FQGNSA. This entry comes from a study of blood T cell repertoires in COVID-19 (TCRdb year 2020). About the investigation overall: Samples covering the acute and convalescent phases of COVID-19 were provided by collaborators in the United States, Italy and Spain. The repertoires were released in a freely available public database intended as a resource for research on the immune response to SARS-CoV-2. Sample metadata almost always included a de-identified subject ID, COVID-19 status, age in years and sex. Where available, HLA class I and class II types were obtained from metadata supplied by the sample provider rather than from assay-based typing. Subjects who had been exposed to COVID-19, were actively infected with it, or had recovered from it provided the deeply sampled blood TCRbeta repertoires that made up the dataset. The samples were drawn from the first 160 participants of the ongoing ImmuneRACE study and from 950 to 1,500 subjects provided by 6 global collaborators. The material from the prospective study consisted of cDNA or gDNA derived from T cells, B-cell-depleted T cells, or PBMCs.

Findings and caveats that apply to the study as a whole: How much clinical and demographic metadata was included differed by source and by participant, and the metadata was provided uncurated.

Each collaborating institution followed its own protocols to collect whole blood in K2EDTA tubes. For TCRbeta analysis, collaborators shipped samples in one of three forms: frozen whole blood, isolated PBMCs, or DNA extracted from either of those sample types. The immunoSEQ Assay, a bias-controlled multiplex PCR, was used to amplify TCRbeta CDR3 regions from genomic DNA. The published analysis was carried out like this. The number of nucleated cells in each sample was estimated by amplification of reference gene primers within the assay. To quantify the absolute abundance of each unique TCRbeta CDR3 rearrangement, sequence reads were collapsed and filtered. Productive Simpson clonality was computed per sample as the square root of Simpson's diversity index over productive rearrangements. Drawn from immuneACCESS, this table holds only the in-frame rearrangements with V and J called that TCRdb kept. Clones are partly lost; checked studies trace under half to an unresolved V gene and leave the rest unexplained. D and trimming were read from the DNA, whereas the V and J calls and clone size are those reported in that table. Recorded for this sample are around 86,000 clones; roughly 88% of them occurred a single time. The ten largest account for approximately 13% of the sample.

The chain links TRBV7-2 with TRBJ1-1; perhaps TRBD1 is the D gene, with 5 bases matching. This clonotype was obtained from a human donor in a cohort sampled during active COVID-19. Sequencing was carried out using peripheral blood. The CDR3 amino acid sequence is: CASSFPSQGTRRTEAFF. The nucleotide sequence reads as follows: TGTGCCAGCAGCTTCCCCTCTCAGGGTACCCGACGCACTGAAGCTTTCTTT.